Following are 8 T cell receptor beta chains from one sample sequenced in a study of cytomegalovirus exposure and HLA in healthy donors. Method: immunoSEQ multiplex PCR; TCRdb's copy keeps in-frame clones and lacks some. In the table there are 150,000 to 250,000 clones, around 84% of which are singletons. Sequenced sample: PBMCs. The receptors originated from a woman aged 30 to 39 in good health and CMV-seropositive.

This clone was seen a single time. V usage is TRBV6-1 and J usage is TRBJ2-3; 9 bases match TRBD1. Germline V gives CDR1 MNHNS, CDR2 SASEGT. This CDR3 spans 15 amino acids. V shed 6 bases, J shed 2 bases, and the junction held 6 bases outside the gene matches. This chain's CDR3 is CASREWDRDTDTQYF. CDR3 nucleotide sequence: TGTGCCAGCAGGGAGTGGGACAGGGACACAGATACGCAGTATTTT.

The rearrangement links TRBV6-1 to TRBJ2-2; D remains unclear. Germline V gene data show CDR1 as MNHNS and CDR2 as SASEGT. The CDR3 extends over 12 amino acids. V dropped 3 bases and J dropped 6 bases, with 5 bases sitting between them. The CDR3, as DNA: TGTGCCAGCAGTGAGAGCCCCGGGGAGCTGTTTTTT. Translated, it gives CASSESPGELFF.

This clone was seen only a few times. V usage is TRBV14 and J usage is TRBJ1-2; TRBD1 agrees at 8 bases. This CDR3 spans 15 amino acids. Per the germline V gene, CDR1 is SGHDN and CDR2 is FVKESK. The junction had 10 bases not matched to a gene; V was cut back by 4 bases and J by 6 bases. The CDR3 bases are TGTGCCAGCAGCCCGCTGGGACAGGCGGGTCATGGCTACACCTTC. This gives the protein CASSPLGQAGHGYTF.

The V and J genes are TRBV2 and TRBJ2-3; 9 nucleotides match TRBD2. Per the germline V gene, CDR1 is SNHLY and CDR2 is FYNNEI. The CDR3 loop spans 16 amino acids. The ends lost 6 bases at V and 3 bases at J; junction bases unmatched: 10. As DNA, the CDR3 is TGTGCCAGCAGGGGACTAGCAGCTATGGGGACAGATACGCAGTATTTT. This codes for CASRGLAAMGTDTQYF.

The rearrangement joins TRBV9 to TRBJ1-1, with 7 bases fitting TRBD1. CDR1 and CDR2 (germline): SGDLS, YYNGEE. V lost 1 base to trimming and J lost 8 bases; unmatched junction nucleotides: 8. This CDR3 has 14 residues. CDR3 loop: CASSVIEGAGEAFF. Written as DNA, the CDR3 is TGTGCCAGCAGCGTAATTGAGGGGGCAGGGGAAGCTTTCTTT.

The rearrangement joins TRBV7-3 to TRBJ1-3; D may be TRBD1 (5 bases). Germline V gene data show CDR1 as SGHTA and CDR2 as FQGTGA. The CDR3 is made up of 14 amino acids. Trimming took 2 bases from V and 0 from J, leaving 5 bases between them. The CDR3 spells CASSLDSSGNTIYF. The CDR3 DNA reads as TGTGCCAGCAGCTTAGACAGCTCTGGAAACACCATATATTTT.

The chain recombines TRBV5-6 with TRBJ2-7, with TRBD1 identical over 9 bases. The CDR3 extends over 13 amino acids. Germline V CDR1 and CDR2: SGHDT, YYEEEE. V lost 5 bases and J lost 2; bases outside the gene matches: 2. The CDR3 sequence is CASRRTGAYEQYF. In DNA form, the CDR3 reads TGTGCCAGCAGAAGGACAGGGGCCTACGAGCAGTACTTC. Variable domain in full (rest from reference TRBV5-6 and TRBJ2-7): DAGVTQSPTHLIKTRGQQVTLRCSPKSGHDTVSWYQQALGQGPQFIFQYYEEEERQRGNFPDRFSGHQFPNYSSELNVNALLLGDSALYLCASRRTGAYEQYFGPGTRLTVT.

This clone turned up a few times. V is TRBV18 and J is TRBJ1-1; possibly TRBD1 for D (6 bases). Deletions cut 9 bases from V and 7 bases from J, with 12 bases between. This CDR3 region has 11 residues. The germline CDR1 and CDR2 sequences are KGHSH and LQKENI. CDR3 protein: CASWGRGEAFF. The CDR3 region has the DNA TGTGCCAGTTGGGGCAGGGGTGAAGCTTTCTTT.